Sequencing of this TCR beta chain was carried out in a study of blood T cell repertoires in COVID-19. CDR1 SNHLY and CDR2 FYNNEI come from the germline V gene. This CDR3 is 14 amino acids long. With V trimmed by 8 bases and J by 0 bases, 3 bases remained unmatched. Profiled with immunoSEQ multiplex PCR; TCRdb holds only in-frame clones, not every one. The sample consists of approximately 110,000 clones, roughly 81% of them appearing once. V gene TRBV2 combines with J gene TRBJ2-7, with 11 bases that match TRBD2. Sequenced material: peripheral blood. The clonotype comes from a human donor in a cohort sampled during active COVID-19. CDR3 nucleotides: TGTGCCAGCGAGACTAGCGGGAACTCCTACGAGCAGTACTTC. The encoded protein is CASETSGNSYEQYF.